Shown below are 2 T cell receptor beta chains from a single sample sequenced in a study of CD8+ T cells in alopecia areata (dated by TCRdb to between 2017 and 2018). The time point label for this specimen denotes: 4 weeks on oral tofacitinib. Sample treatment or condition, as interpreted from the label and publication: oral pan-JAK inhibitor, 5-10 mg twice daily. Libraries were prepared through the immunoSEQ multiplex PCR assay. To provide template for TCR sequencing, every sample had RNA extracted and reverse transcribed into cDNA. TCRdb mirrors the immuneACCESS table, restricted to in-frame sequences. Some clones are absent from its copies; in checked studies, under half trace to an unresolved V gene, and the reason for the others is unknown. A total of more than 130,000 clones appear in this sample, roughly 82% of them only once. About 25% of the sample is in the top ten clones. This material consisted of CD8+ T cells sorted from blood, taken at week 4, from a patient treated with tofacitinib. The receptors shown here come from a human donor with alopecia areata.

This clone was seen once. The V and J genes are TRBV2 and TRBJ1-1, with TRBD1 as a possible D gene (5 bases). This CDR3 has 11 amino acids. The germline gives CDR1 SNHLY, CDR2 FYNNEI. The V end was cut by 8 bases, the J end by 4 bases, with 8 bases between. CDR3 in DNA: TGTGCCAGCGAGGGGAGCACTGAAGCTTTCTTT. It codes for CASEGSTEAFF.

This clone showed up just once. The chain couples TRBV5-6 to TRBJ2-1, with 7 positions matching TRBD1. In germline, CDR1 is SGHDT, CDR2 YYEEEE. V shed 9 bases, J shed 3 bases, and the junction held 9 bases outside the gene matches. This CDR3 has 14 amino acids. CDR3 loop: CATSTGTVYNEQFF. The CDR3 region has the DNA TGTGCCACCTCGACCGGGACAGTCTACAATGAGCAGTTCTTC. Full variable domain (outside the CDR3, taken from reference TRBV5-6 and TRBJ2-1): DAGVTQSPTHLIKTRGQQVTLRCSPKSGHDTVSWYQQALGQGPQFIFQYYEEEERQRGNFPDRFSGHQFPNYSSELNVNALLLGDSALYLCATSTGTVYNEQFFGPGTRLTVL.